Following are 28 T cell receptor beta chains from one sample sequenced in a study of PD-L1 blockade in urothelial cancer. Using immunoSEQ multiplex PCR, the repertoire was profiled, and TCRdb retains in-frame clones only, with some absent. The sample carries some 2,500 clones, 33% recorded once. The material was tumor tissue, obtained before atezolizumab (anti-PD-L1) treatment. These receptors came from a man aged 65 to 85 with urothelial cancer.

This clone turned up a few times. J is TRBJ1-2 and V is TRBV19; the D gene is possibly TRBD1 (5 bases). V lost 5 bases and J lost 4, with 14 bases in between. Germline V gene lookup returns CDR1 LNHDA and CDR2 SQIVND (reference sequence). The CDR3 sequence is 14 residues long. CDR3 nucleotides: TGTGCCAGTAGTTTGGGGACGGGACCCTATGGCTACACCTTC. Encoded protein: CASSLGTGPYGYTF.

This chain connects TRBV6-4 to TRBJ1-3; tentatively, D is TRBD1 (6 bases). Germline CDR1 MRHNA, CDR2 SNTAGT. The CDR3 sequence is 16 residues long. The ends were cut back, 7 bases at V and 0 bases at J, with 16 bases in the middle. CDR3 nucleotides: TGTGCCAGCAAGAGTATATGGACAGCCTCTGGAAACACCATATATTTT. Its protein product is CASKSIWTASGNTIYF.

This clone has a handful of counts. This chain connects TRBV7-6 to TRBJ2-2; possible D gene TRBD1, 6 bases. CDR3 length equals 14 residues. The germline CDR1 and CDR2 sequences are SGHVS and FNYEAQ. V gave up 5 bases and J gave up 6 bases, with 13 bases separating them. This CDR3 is CASSQQGQSGELFF. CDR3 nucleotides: TGTGCCAGCAGCCAACAAGGACAGTCCGGGGAGCTGTTTTTT. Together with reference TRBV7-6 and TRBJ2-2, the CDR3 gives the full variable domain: GAGVSQSPRYKVTKRGQDVALRCDPISGHVSLYWYRQALGQGPEFLTYFNYEAQQDKSGLPNDRFSAERPEGSISTLTIQRTEQRDSAMYRCASSQQGQSGELFFGEGSRLTVL.

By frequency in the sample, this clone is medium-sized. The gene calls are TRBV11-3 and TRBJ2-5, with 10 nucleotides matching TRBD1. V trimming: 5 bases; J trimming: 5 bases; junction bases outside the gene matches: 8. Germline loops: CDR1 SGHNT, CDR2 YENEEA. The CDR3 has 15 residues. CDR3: CASSPGTGAWETQYF. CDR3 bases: TGTGCCAGCAGCCCGGGGACAGGGGCTTGGGAGACCCAGTACTTC. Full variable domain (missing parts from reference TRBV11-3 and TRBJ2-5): EAGVVQSPRYKIIEKKQPVAFWCNPISGHNTLYWYLQNLGQGPELLIRYENEEAVDDSQLPKDRFSAERLKGVDSTLKIQPAELGDSAVYLCASSPGTGAWETQYFGPGTRLLVL.

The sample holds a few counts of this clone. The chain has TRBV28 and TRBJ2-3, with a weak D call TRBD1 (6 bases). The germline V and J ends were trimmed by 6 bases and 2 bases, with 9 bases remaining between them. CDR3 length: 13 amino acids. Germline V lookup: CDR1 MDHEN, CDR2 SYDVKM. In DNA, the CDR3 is TGTGCCAGCAGCCGGGACAACACAGATACGCAGTATTTT. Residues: CASSRDNTDTQYF.

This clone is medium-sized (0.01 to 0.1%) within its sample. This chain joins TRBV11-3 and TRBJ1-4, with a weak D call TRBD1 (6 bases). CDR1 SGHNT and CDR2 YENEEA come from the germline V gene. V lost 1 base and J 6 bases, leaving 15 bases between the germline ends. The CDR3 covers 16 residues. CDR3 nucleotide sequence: TGTGCCAGCAGCTTAGTTGGGCTTGGGGGCTATGAAAAACTGTTTTTT. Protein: CASSLVGLGGYEKLFF. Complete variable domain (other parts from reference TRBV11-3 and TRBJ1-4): EAGVVQSPRYKIIEKKQPVAFWCNPISGHNTLYWYLQNLGQGPELLIRYENEEAVDDSQLPKDRFSAERLKGVDSTLKIQPAELGDSAVYLCASSLVGLGGYEKLFFGSGTQLSVL.

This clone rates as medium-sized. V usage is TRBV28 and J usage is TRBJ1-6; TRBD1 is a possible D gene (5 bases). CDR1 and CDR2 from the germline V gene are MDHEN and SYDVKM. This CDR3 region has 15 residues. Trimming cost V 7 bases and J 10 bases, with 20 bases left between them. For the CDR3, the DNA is TGTGCCAGCAATATCCAGGGTCTCTGGAACTCACCCCTCCACTTT. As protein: CASNIQGLWNSPLHF.

In DNA, the CDR3 is TGCGCCAGCCGCGCCGAACTAGCGGGGAGGAATGAGCAGTTCTTC. This codes for CASRAELAGRNEQFF. The chain has TRBV5-1 and TRBJ2-1, with 10 bases that match TRBD2. V was clipped by 7 bases and J by 7 bases; unmatched bases: 11. The CDR3 has 15 residues. CDR1 is SGHRS, CDR2 YFSETQ, per germline.

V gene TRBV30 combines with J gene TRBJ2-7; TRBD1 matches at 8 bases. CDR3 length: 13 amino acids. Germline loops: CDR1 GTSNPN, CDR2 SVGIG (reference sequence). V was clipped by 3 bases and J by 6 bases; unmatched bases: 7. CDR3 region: CAWSNLTGVEQYF. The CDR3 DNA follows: TGTGCCTGGAGCAACCTGACAGGGGTCGAGCAGTACTTC.

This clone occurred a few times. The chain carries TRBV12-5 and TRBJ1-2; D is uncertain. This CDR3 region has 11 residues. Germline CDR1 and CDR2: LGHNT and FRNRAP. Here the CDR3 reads CASTSNYGYTF. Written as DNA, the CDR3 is TGTGCCAGCACCTCAAACTATGGCTACACCTTC. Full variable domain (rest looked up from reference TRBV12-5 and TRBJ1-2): DARVTQTPRHKVTEMGQEVTMRCQPILGHNTVFWYRQTMMQGLELLAYFRNRAPLDDSGMPKDRFSAEMPDATLATLKIQPSEPRDSAVYFCASTSNYGYTFGSGTRLTVV.

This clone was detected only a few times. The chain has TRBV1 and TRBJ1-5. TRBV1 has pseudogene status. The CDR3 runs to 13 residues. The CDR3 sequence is CASSQDYLGPQHF. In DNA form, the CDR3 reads TGCGCCAGCAGCCAAGATTATCTGGGGCCCCAGCATTTT.

This chain's CDR3 is CASSLRVQAGTGELFF. CDR3 nucleotide sequence: TGCGCCAGCAGCTTGAGAGTTCAGGCGGGCACCGGGGAGCTGTTTTTT. V is TRBV5-1 and J is TRBJ2-2, with TRBD2 as a possible D gene (5 bases). The CDR3 sequence is 16 residues long. CDR1 is SGHRS and CDR2 is YFSETQ in the germline V gene. Deletions cut 1 base from V and 4 bases from J, with 14 bases between.

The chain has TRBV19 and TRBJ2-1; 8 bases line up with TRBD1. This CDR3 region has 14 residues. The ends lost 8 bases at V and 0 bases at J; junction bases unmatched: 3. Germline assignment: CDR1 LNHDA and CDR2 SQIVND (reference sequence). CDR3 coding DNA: TGTGCCAGTTCGGACAGGGCCTCCTACAATGAGCAGTTCTTC. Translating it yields CASSDRASYNEQFF.

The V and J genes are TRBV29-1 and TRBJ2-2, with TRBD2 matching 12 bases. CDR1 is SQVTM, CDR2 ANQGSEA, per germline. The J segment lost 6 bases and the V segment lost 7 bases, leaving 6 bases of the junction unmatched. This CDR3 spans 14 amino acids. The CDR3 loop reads CSAGLAGRAGELFF. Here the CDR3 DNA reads TGCAGCGCTGGACTAGCGGGGAGGGCCGGGGAGCTGTTTTTT.

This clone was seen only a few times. The CDR3 loop reads CASSEAGTGYQPQHF. CDR3 nucleotides: TGTGCCAGCAGTGAAGCGGGGACGGGCTATCAGCCCCAGCATTTT. This chain links TRBV2 with TRBJ1-5, with TRBD1 as a possible D gene (5 bases). Germline values: CDR1 SNHLY, CDR2 FYNNEI. Between the trimmed V and J ends, which lost 0 bases and 5 bases, there was a span of 11 bases. The CDR3 covers 15 residues.

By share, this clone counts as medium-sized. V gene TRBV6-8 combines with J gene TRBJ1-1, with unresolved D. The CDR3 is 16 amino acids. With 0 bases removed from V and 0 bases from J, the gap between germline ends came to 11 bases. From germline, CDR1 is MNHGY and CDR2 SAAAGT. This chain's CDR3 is CASSYSGRFMNTEAFF. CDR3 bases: TGTGCCAGCAGTTACTCAGGGAGATTCATGAACACTGAAGCTTTCTTT.

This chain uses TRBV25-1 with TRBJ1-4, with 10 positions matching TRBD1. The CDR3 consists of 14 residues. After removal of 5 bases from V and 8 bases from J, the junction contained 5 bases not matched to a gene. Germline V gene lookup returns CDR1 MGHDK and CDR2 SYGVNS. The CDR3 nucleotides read TGTGCCAGCAGTCCGACAGGGGGCGGAGAAAAACTGTTTTTT. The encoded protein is CASSPTGGGEKLFF.

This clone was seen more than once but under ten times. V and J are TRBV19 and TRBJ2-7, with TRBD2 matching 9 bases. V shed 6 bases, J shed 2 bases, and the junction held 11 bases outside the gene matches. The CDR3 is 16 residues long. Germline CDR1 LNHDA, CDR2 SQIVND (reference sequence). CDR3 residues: CASSYKTSGLTYEQYF. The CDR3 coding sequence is TGTGCCAGTAGCTACAAAACTAGCGGGCTAACCTACGAGCAGTACTTC.

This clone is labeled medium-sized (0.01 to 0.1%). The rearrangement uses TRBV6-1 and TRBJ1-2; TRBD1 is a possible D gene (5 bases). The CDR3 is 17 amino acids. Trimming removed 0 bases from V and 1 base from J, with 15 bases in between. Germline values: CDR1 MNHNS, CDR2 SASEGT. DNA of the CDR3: TGTGCCAGCAGTGAAGCATCGCGAGGGGCTGTTAACTATGGCTACACCTTC. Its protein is CASSEASRGAVNYGYTF.

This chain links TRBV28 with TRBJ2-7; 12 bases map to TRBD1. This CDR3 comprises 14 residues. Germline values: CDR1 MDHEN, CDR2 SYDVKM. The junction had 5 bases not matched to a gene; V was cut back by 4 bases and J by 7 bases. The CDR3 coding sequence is TGTGCCAGCAGTTCCGGGACAGGGGGCAGGGAGCAGTACTTC. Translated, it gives CASSSGTGGREQYF.

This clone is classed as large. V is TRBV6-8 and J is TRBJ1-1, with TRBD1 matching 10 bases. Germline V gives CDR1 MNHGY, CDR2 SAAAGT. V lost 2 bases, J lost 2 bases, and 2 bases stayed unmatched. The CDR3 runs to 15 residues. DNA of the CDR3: TGTGCCAGCAGTTACGGGACAGGGGCCAACACTGAAGCTTTCTTT. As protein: CASSYGTGANTEAFF.

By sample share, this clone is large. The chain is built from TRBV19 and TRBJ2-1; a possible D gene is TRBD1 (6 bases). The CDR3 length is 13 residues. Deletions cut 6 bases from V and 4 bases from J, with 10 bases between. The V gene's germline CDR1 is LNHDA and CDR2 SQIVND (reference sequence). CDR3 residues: CASRTGTYNEQFF. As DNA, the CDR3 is TGTGCCAGTAGGACCGGGACATACAATGAGCAGTTCTTC.

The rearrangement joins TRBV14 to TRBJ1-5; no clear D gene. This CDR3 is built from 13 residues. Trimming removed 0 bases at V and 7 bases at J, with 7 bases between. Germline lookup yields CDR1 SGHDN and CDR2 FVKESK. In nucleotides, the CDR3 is TGTGCCAGCAGCCAAGATCTAAAGCAGCCCCAGCATTTT. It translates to CASSQDLKQPQHF. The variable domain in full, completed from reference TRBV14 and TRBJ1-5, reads EAGVTQFPSHSVIEKGQTVTLRCDPISGHDNLYWYRRVMGKEIKFLLHFVKESKQDESGMPNNRFLAERTGGTYSTLKVQPAELEDSGVYFCASSQDLKQPQHFGDGTRLSIL.

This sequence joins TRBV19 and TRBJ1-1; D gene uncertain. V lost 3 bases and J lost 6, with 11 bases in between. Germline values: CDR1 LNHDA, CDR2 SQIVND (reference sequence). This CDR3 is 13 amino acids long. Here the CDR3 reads CASSIGPRAEAFF. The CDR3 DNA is TGTGCCAGTAGTATCGGTCCGCGCGCTGAAGCTTTCTTT. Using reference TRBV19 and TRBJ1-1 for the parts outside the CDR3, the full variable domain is DGGITQSPKYLFRKEGQNVTLSCEQNLNHDAMYWYRQDPGQGLRLIYYSQIVNDFQKGDIAEGYSVSREKKESFPLTVTSAQKNPTAFYLCASSIGPRAEAFFGQGTRLTVV.

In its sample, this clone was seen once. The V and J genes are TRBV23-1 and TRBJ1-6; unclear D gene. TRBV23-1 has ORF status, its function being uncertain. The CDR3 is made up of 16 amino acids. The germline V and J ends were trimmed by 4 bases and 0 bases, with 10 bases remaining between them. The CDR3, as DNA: TGCGCCAGCAGTCGGGTTCTTTCCTCCTATAATTCACCCCTCCACTTT. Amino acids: CASSRVLSSYNSPLHF.

The CDR3 here is CASSIGGGRLNTEAFF. The CDR3 DNA follows: TGTGCCAGTAGTATAGGCGGGGGGCGGCTGAACACTGAAGCTTTCTTT. The V and J genes are TRBV19 and TRBJ1-1; D might be TRBD1 (6 bases). Germline-derived CDR1 and CDR2 are LNHDA and SQIVND (reference sequence). The length of the CDR3 is 16 residues. V was clipped by 1 base and J by 0 bases, with 12 bases between them. The variable domain in full, completed from reference TRBV19 and TRBJ1-1, reads DGGITQSPKYLFRKEGQNVTLSCEQNLNHDAMYWYRQDPGQGLRLIYYSQIVNDFQKGDIAEGYSVSREKKESFPLTVTSAQKNPTAFYLCASSIGGGRLNTEAFFGQGTRLTVV.

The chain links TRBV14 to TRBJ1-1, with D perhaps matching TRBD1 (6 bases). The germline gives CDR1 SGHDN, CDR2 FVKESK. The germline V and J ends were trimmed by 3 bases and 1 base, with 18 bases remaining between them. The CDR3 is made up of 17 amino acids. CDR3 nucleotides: TGTGCCAGCAGCCACCGCCGGATAACAGGGACGAACACTGAAGCTTTCTTT. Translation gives CASSHRRITGTNTEAFF.

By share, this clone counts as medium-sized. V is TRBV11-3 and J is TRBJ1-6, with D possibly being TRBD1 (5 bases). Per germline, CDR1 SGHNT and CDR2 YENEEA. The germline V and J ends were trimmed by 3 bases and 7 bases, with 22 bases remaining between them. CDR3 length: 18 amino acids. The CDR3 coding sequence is TGTGCCAGCAGCTTGGGGGGAACTAGACCGAGAAAAAATTCACCCCTCCACTTT. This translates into CASSLGGTRPRKNSPLHF.